The 3 T cell receptor beta chains below come from one sample, sequenced in a study of metastatic and nonmetastatic thyroid tumors. From the PCR reads, TCRdb re-called clones with MiXCR. The profile shows approximately 35,000 clones, 35% to 40% of them singletons. Prior to thyroid surgery, none of the patients had received any treatment. Sequenced material: tumor tissue. The receptors come from a female donor with papillary thyroid cancer or a benign thyroid nodule (not recorded which). Some clones in this sample may be carry-over from other donors' samples.

V and J are TRBV11-2 and TRBJ1-6, with TRBD1 identical over 8 bases. The ends lost 5 bases at V and 2 bases at J; junction bases unmatched: 14. From germline, CDR1 is SGHAT and CDR2 FQNNGV. CDR3 length: 19 amino acids. The CDR3 region has the DNA TGTGCCAGCAGCCCCTCCGGGACAGGTAGTTTCACCTATAATTCACCCCTCCACTTT. This encodes CASSPSGTGSFTYNSPLHF.

This clone has only a few counts. The rearrangement uses TRBV28 and TRBJ1-5; 7 nucleotides agree with TRBD1. CDR3 size: 13 residues. CDR1 is MDHEN and CDR2 is SYDVKM in the germline V gene. The V and J ends lost 7 bases and 6 bases, in that order; junction bases with no gene match: 6. The CDR3 protein is CASMAGGRQPQHF. The CDR3 DNA reads as TGTGCCAGCATGGCAGGGGGTCGTCAGCCCCAGCATTTT.

Only a few counts were recorded for this clone. The gene calls are TRBV6-1 and TRBJ1-2, with TRBD1 matching 8 bases. The CDR3 length is 13 residues. V shed 3 bases, J shed 7 bases, and the junction held 4 bases outside the gene matches. Germline V gives CDR1 MNHNS, CDR2 SASEGT. DNA of the CDR3: TGTGCCAGCAGTGAGTTCAGGGGGCTTGGCTACACCTTC. Translated, it gives CASSEFRGLGYTF.